Below, 27 T cell receptor beta chains from the same sample are listed, as sequenced in a study of blood T cell repertoires in COVID-19. The protocol was immunoSEQ multiplex PCR, while the TCRdb copy is restricted to in-frame clones and leaves out a portion. This repertoire shows about 170,000 clones, 92% found once; its top ten account for around 4.6%. The sequencing sample was made of peripheral blood. The receptors were gathered from a man aged 30 to 39 with COVID-19, enrolled during active disease.

This chain joins TRBV12-5 and TRBJ1-2; D is possibly TRBD1 (5 bases). Per germline, CDR1 LGHNT and CDR2 FRNRAP. The CDR3 runs 14 residues. Trimming shortened V by 5 bases and J by 1 base, and 11 bases separated the two germline ends. The CDR3 bases are TGTGCTAGTGGTCCCTGGGGGGTTAACTATGGCTACACCTTC. Amino acids: CASGPWGVNYGYTF.

A single count supports this clone. The chain joins TRBV27 to TRBJ1-1; TRBD1 agrees at 8 bases. The V and J ends lost 5 bases and 4 bases, in that order; junction bases with no gene match: 6. Germline-derived CDR1 and CDR2 are MNHEY and SMNVEV (reference sequence). The CDR3 sequence is 14 residues long. CDR3 nucleotides: TGTGCCAGCAGTCCCCCAGGGGGCTTCACTGAAGCTTTCTTT. This sequence encodes CASSPPGGFTEAFF.

By share, this clone ranks as medium-sized. This chain connects TRBV6-2 or TRBV6-3 to TRBJ2-1; D is perhaps TRBD2 (5 bases). The CDR3 is made up of 17 amino acids. V was shortened by 2 bases and J by 0 bases, with 14 bases between the two germline ends. Germline CDR1 is MNHEY and CDR2 is SVGEGT. CDR3 sequence (DNA): TGTGCCAGCAGTTACCCTACGGACGGGAACTCCTACAATGAGCAGTTCTTC. Its protein is CASSYPTDGNSYNEQFF.

The V call is TRBV4-2, the J call TRBJ1-5, with D perhaps matching TRBD1 (6 bases). Germline-derived CDR1 and CDR2 are LGHNA and YNFKEQ. The V and J ends lost 0 bases and 0 bases respectively, with 15 bases between them. This CDR3 is built from 18 residues. CDR3 coding DNA: TGTGCCAGCAGCCAAGATGTGAGGGGGGGGATTAGCAATCAGCCCCAGCATTTT. Protein: CASSQDVRGGISNQPQHF.

The chain combines TRBV5-1 with TRBJ1-1; possibly TRBD1 for D (5 bases). The CDR3 totals 14 residues. Germline V gene data show CDR1 as SGHRS and CDR2 as YFSETQ. Between the trimmed V and J ends, which lost 0 bases and 5 bases, there was a span of 11 bases. CDR3 amino acids: CASSLDAGTTEAFF. The CDR3 DNA sequence: TGCGCCAGCAGCTTGGACGCAGGGACTACTGAAGCTTTCTTT.

The gene calls are TRBV9 and TRBJ1-6, with D perhaps TRBD1 (5 bases). V was trimmed by 0 bases and J by 14 bases, leaving 12 bases between them. The germline V gene has CDR1 SGDLS and CDR2 YYNGEE. The CDR3 contains 13 residues. CDR3 DNA sequence: TGTGCCAGCAGCGTAGAAGAAGTAGGGGCCCTCCACTTT. Protein: CASSVEEVGALHF.

V is TRBV30 and J is TRBJ1-1, with no clear D. V was cut by 4 bases and J by 5 bases, with 17 bases left in between. The CDR3 loop spans 14 amino acids. Per the germline V gene, CDR1 is GTSNPN and CDR2 is SVGIG (reference sequence). DNA of the CDR3: TGTGCCTGGACCAGTGGAGGACTCGGAACTGAAGCTTTCTTT. It is translated as CAWTSGGLGTEAFF. Using reference TRBV30 and TRBJ1-1 for the parts outside the CDR3, the full variable domain is SQTIHQWPATLVQPVGSPLSLECTVEGTSNPNLYWYRQAAGRGLQLLFYSVGIGQISSEVPQNLSASRPQDRQFILSSKKLLLSDSGFYLCAWTSGGLGTEAFFGQGTRLTVV.

The chain uses TRBV18 and TRBJ2-2; D might be TRBD2 (5 bases). CDR3 length: 17 residues. Germline CDR1 is KGHSH and CDR2 is LQKENI. V lost 6 bases and J lost 6, with 23 bases in between. CDR3 loop: CASSTTSGAASAGELFF. The CDR3, as DNA: TGTGCCAGCTCCACCACGAGCGGCGCCGCATCGGCCGGGGAGCTGTTTTTT. Based on the CDR3 plus reference TRBV18 and TRBJ2-2, the full variable domain is NAGVMQNPRHLVRRRGQEARLRCSPMKGHSHVYWYRQLPEEGLKFMVYLQKENIIDESGMPKERFSAEFPKEGPSILRIQQVVRGDSAAYFCASSTTSGAASAGELFFGEGSRLTVL.

The chain recombines TRBV29-1 with TRBJ1-2; D gene uncertain. Trimming removed 3 bases from V and 5 bases from J, with 16 bases in between. The CDR3 is 14 residues long. The germline gives CDR1 SQVTM, CDR2 ANQGSEA. Here the CDR3 reads CSVEVERYIYGYTF. DNA for the CDR3: TGCAGCGTTGAGGTCGAGCGTTATATTTATGGCTACACCTTC.

CDR3 sequence reads: CASSPETGAGNTIYF. The CDR3 DNA is TGTGCCAGTAGTCCCGAGACGGGGGCTGGAAACACCATATATTTT. The rearrangement joins TRBV19 to TRBJ1-3, with D tentatively TRBD1 (5 bases). This CDR3 spans 15 amino acids. Germline CDR1 LNHDA, CDR2 SQIVND (reference sequence). Deletions cut 5 bases from V and 2 bases from J, with 13 bases between.

This CDR3 is CASSTRTMNTEAFF. CDR3 nucleotides: TGTGCCAGCAGCACAAGAACCATGAACACTGAAGCTTTCTTT. The chain carries TRBV11-1 and TRBJ1-1; D unclear. V was trimmed by 5 bases and J by 0 bases, leaving 10 bases between them. From germline, CDR1 is SGHAT and CDR2 FQDESV (reference sequence). This CDR3 is 14 amino acids long. The whole variable domain, remainder taken from reference TRBV11-1 and TRBJ1-1, is EAEVAQSPRYKITEKSQAVAFWCDPISGHATLYWYRQILGQGPELLVQFQDESVVDDSQLPKDRFSAERLKGVDSTLKIQPAELGDSAMYLCASSTRTMNTEAFFGQGTRLTVV.

The V call is TRBV5-6, the J call TRBJ2-3; TRBD2 aligns across 10 bases. V shed 0 bases, J shed 2 bases, and the junction held 3 bases outside the gene matches. CDR1 and CDR2 from the germline V gene are SGHDT and YYEEEE. This CDR3 has 16 amino acids. CDR3 sequence reads: CASSLELAGTTDTQYF. CDR3 nucleotides: TGTGCCAGCAGCTTGGAACTAGCGGGAACCACAGATACGCAGTATTTT.

A single count supports this clone. This chain joins TRBV29-1 and TRBJ1-2; no clear D gene. CDR3 length: 13 residues. V lost 5 bases, J lost 4 bases, and 14 bases lay in between. CDR1 and CDR2 from the germline V gene are SQVTM and ANQGSEA. The CDR3, as DNA: TGCAGCGTTTGGGCGGGCAGGCTCTATGGCTACACCTTC. Its protein product is CSVWAGRLYGYTF.

CDR3: CASSFAPRGLNEKLFF. In DNA form, the CDR3 reads TGTGCCAGCAGTTTCGCCCCCAGGGGACTAAATGAAAAACTGTTTTTT. This chain joins TRBV6-5 and TRBJ1-4; D perhaps matches TRBD1 (6 bases). This CDR3 comprises 16 residues. Trimming took off 4 bases at V and 5 bases at J, with 17 bases between the two ends. Germline V gene lookup returns CDR1 MNHEY and CDR2 SVGAGI.

The chain uses TRBV19 and TRBJ1-1; tentative D call: TRBD1 (5 bases). This CDR3 spans 13 amino acids. Germline CDR1 LNHDA, CDR2 SQIVND (reference sequence). Trimming removed 5 bases from V and 1 base from J, with 8 bases in between. The CDR3 is CASSGGQNTEAFF. The CDR3 bases are TGTGCCAGTAGTGGCGGACAGAACACTGAAGCTTTCTTT.

This clone was seen a single time. The genes are TRBV9 and TRBJ2-7; 7 positions match TRBD1. Trimming cost V 0 bases and J 4 bases; bases outside gene matches: 10. The CDR3 contains 16 residues. Germline-derived CDR1 and CDR2 are SGDLS and YYNGEE. The CDR3 DNA reads TGTGCCAGCAGCGTAGTTTACCGGGACAGATTGTACGAGCAGTACTTC. Protein product: CASSVVYRDRLYEQYF.

The chain employs TRBV9 and TRBJ1-1, with D unresolved. Between the trimmed V and J ends, which lost 3 bases and 8 bases, there was a span of 14 bases. Germline assignment: CDR1 SGDLS and CDR2 YYNGEE. CDR3 length: 13 amino acids. CDR3 residues: CASSASLVEEAFF. The CDR3 nucleotides read TGTGCCAGCAGCGCGAGTCTTGTGGAGGAAGCTTTCTTT. The whole variable domain, remainder taken from reference TRBV9 and TRBJ1-1, is DSGVTQTPKHLITATGQRVTLRCSPRSGDLSVYWYQQSLDQGLQFLIQYYNGEERAKGNILERFSAQQFPDLHSELNLSSLELGDSALYFCASSASLVEEAFFGQGTRLTVV.

The gene calls are TRBV24-1 and TRBJ2-3; D may be TRBD2 (6 bases). Germline V gives CDR1 KGHDR, CDR2 SFDVKD. The CDR3 length is 14 residues. Trimming left V 8 bases short and J 1 base short, with 12 bases between. CDR3 residues: CATNGGPGTDTQYF. The CDR3 coding sequence is TGTGCCACCAACGGAGGGCCCGGCACAGATACGCAGTATTTT.

This clone was counted a single time. The chain is built from TRBV19 and TRBJ1-3; maybe TRBD1 (5 bases). The V and J ends lost 6 bases and 0 bases respectively, with 12 bases between them. CDR1 and CDR2 from the germline V gene are LNHDA and SQIVND (reference sequence). The CDR3 is 15 amino acids. CDR3 region: CASSLGLISGNTIYF. The CDR3 DNA follows: TGTGCCAGTAGCCTGGGACTGATCTCTGGAAACACCATATATTTT.

The chain joins TRBV6-2 or TRBV6-3 to TRBJ1-1; 10 nucleotides line up with TRBD1. Germline V gives CDR1 MNHEY, CDR2 SVGEGT. V dropped 5 bases and J dropped 4; count of bases not matched to a gene: 4. This CDR3 is built from 14 residues. CDR3: CASSLDRGATEAFF. CDR3 DNA: TGTGCCAGCAGTCTGGACAGGGGGGCCACTGAAGCTTTCTTT.

The chain recombines TRBV7-3 with TRBJ2-1; the match to TRBD1 covers 8 bases. J was trimmed by 8 bases and V by 6 bases; bases with no gene match: 9. The CDR3 is 14 amino acids. Germline lookup yields CDR1 SGHTA and CDR2 FQGTGA. The CDR3 DNA sequence: TGTGCCAGCAGTCCTCAGGGGGCCGAGGATGAGCAGTTCTTC. Encoded protein: CASSPQGAEDEQFF.

In this sample, this clone turned up once. The chain recombines TRBV19 with TRBJ2-2, with 14 nucleotides matching TRBD2. V shed 8 bases and J 4 bases; nucleotides not matched to a gene: 9. This CDR3 spans 17 amino acids. Germline V CDR1 and CDR2: LNHDA, SQIVND (reference sequence). The CDR3 nucleotides read TGTGCCAGTGGGGGACTAGCGGGAGTCCGGGTCACCGGGGAGCTGTTTTTT. The encoded protein is CASGGLAGVRVTGELFF.

The chain uses TRBV7-2 and TRBJ2-5; the D is unclear. Trimming took 1 base from V and 7 from J, leaving 13 bases between them. This CDR3 contains 14 residues. Germline CDR1 and CDR2: SGHTA and FQGNSA. Here the CDR3 reads CASSLEFRTGTQYF. The CDR3 DNA is TGTGCCAGCAGCTTAGAATTTAGAACGGGGACCCAGTACTTC.

V and J are TRBV6-2 or TRBV6-3 and TRBJ1-2; D is undetermined. Looked up from germline, CDR1 is MNHEY and CDR2 is SVGEGT. With 2 bases removed from V and 0 bases from J, the gap between germline ends came to 13 bases. The CDR3 length is 16 residues. CDR3 region: CASSYGAGTTNYGYTF. The CDR3, as DNA: TGTGCCAGCAGTTACGGCGCAGGAACAACTAACTATGGCTACACCTTC.

This chain uses TRBV29-1 with TRBJ2-7, with TRBD1 identical over 7 bases. V lost 4 bases, J lost 5 bases, and 8 bases stayed unmatched. The CDR3 runs 13 residues. CDR1 and CDR2 from the germline V gene are SQVTM and ANQGSEA. CDR3 amino acids: CSVGQGSYHEQYF. The CDR3 DNA follows: TGCAGCGTTGGACAGGGTAGTTACCACGAGCAGTACTTC.

The rearrangement links TRBV28 to TRBJ2-7, with D possibly matching TRBD2 (6 bases). Trimming cost V 7 bases and J 1 base, with 20 bases left between them. Looked up from germline, CDR1 is MDHEN and CDR2 is SYDVKM. This CDR3 is 16 amino acids long. CDR3 sequence (DNA): TGTGCCAGCAAGGTGGTAGGGCCCCGGGGGTCCTACGAGCAGTACTTC. It translates to CASKVVGPRGSYEQYF.

The chain combines TRBV30 with TRBJ2-7, with 7 bases fitting TRBD1. The V gene end was trimmed by 2 bases and the J gene end by 3 bases; junction bases not matched to a gene: 10. Germline V gives CDR1 GTSNPN, CDR2 SVGIG (reference sequence). The CDR3 runs to 15 residues. In nucleotides, the CDR3 is TGTGCCTGGAGTATTATTGGACAGGCTTACTACGAGCAGTACTTC. Its protein is CAWSIIGQAYYEQYF. Together with reference TRBV30 and TRBJ2-7, the CDR3 gives the full variable domain: SQTIHQWPATLVQPVGSPLSLECTVEGTSNPNLYWYRQAAGRGLQLLFYSVGIGQISSEVPQNLSASRPQDRQFILSSKKLLLSDSGFYLCAWSIIGQAYYEQYFGPGTRLTVT.